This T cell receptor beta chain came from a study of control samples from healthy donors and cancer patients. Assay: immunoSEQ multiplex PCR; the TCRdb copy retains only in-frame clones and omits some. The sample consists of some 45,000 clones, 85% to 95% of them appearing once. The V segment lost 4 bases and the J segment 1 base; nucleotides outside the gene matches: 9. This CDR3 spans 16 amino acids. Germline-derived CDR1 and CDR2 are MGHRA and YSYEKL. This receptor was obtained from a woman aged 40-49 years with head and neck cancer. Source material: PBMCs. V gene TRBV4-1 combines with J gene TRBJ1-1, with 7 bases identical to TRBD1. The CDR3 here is CASSLKSSGGNTEAFF. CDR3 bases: TGCGCCAGCAGCCTCAAATCTTCAGGGGGGAACACTGAAGCTTTCTTT.